These 23 T cell receptor beta chains were sequenced from one sample in a study of T cell responses to AZD1222 COVID-19 vaccine. Assay used: immunoSEQ multiplex PCR; TCRdb lists only in-frame clones, some missing. The table includes some 120,000 clones, 65% to 90% detected once. Here the sequenced sample was peripheral blood, taken 28 days after the second AZD1222 dose. The receptors derive from an adult who received the AZD1222 COVID-19 vaccine.

The chain employs TRBV2 and TRBJ2-3; 9 nucleotides align to TRBD1. CDR1 and CDR2 from the germline V gene are SNHLY and FYNNEI. The CDR3 contains 18 residues. With V trimmed by 1 base and J by 0 bases, 8 bases remained unmatched. The CDR3 protein is CASSEVSGQGTSTDTQYF. DNA for the CDR3: TGTGCCAGCAGTGAAGTCTCGGGACAGGGCACCAGCACAGATACGCAGTATTTT.

The genes are TRBV5-1 and TRBJ2-7; 7 bases fit TRBD2. CDR3 length equals 16 residues. The germline V gene has CDR1 SGHRS and CDR2 YFSETQ. Germline trimming cut 2 bases from V and 2 bases from J; bases unmatched to any gene: 10. CDR3 nucleotide sequence: TGCGCCAGCAGCTTTCGACCCGGGACTACGCCCTACGAGCAGTACTTC. Amino acids: CASSFRPGTTPYEQYF. The complete variable domain, with remaining parts taken from reference TRBV5-1 and TRBJ2-7, reads KAGVTQTPRYLIKTRGQQVTLSCSPISGHRSVSWYQQTPGQGLQFLFEYFSETQRNKGNFPGRFSGRQFSNSRSEMNVSTLELGDSALYLCASSFRPGTTPYEQYFGPGTRLTVT.

The V gene is TRBV5-1, the J gene TRBJ2-5; 7 bases map to TRBD2. Germline V gene sequence: CDR1 SGHRS, CDR2 YFSETQ. The V segment lost 0 bases and the J segment 4 bases; nucleotides outside the gene matches: 12. The CDR3 is 17 residues long. The CDR3 region has the DNA TGCGCCAGCAGCTTGGTTCCCTGGACGACGGGAGGAGAGACCCAGTACTTC. This translates into CASSLVPWTTGGETQYF.

This clone was detected a few times. V gene TRBV9 combines with J gene TRBJ1-4, with 7 nucleotides matching TRBD1. After removal of 3 bases from V and 4 bases from J, the junction contained 9 bases not matched to a gene. The CDR3 covers 16 residues. The germline V gene has CDR1 SGDLS and CDR2 YYNGEE. CDR3 residues: CASSETTGDLNEKLFF. The DNA for the CDR3 is TGTGCCAGCAGCGAGACCACAGGGGACCTTAATGAAAAACTGTTTTTT.

The V call is TRBV28, the J call TRBJ1-2; maybe TRBD1 (6 bases). This CDR3 has 13 residues. V gave up 5 bases and J gave up 6 bases, with 13 bases separating them. The germline gives CDR1 MDHEN, CDR2 SYDVKM. CDR3 sequence (DNA): TGTGCCAGCAGTCCCCACAGGGTTAATGGCTACACCTTC. This sequence encodes CASSPHRVNGYTF.

The J gene is TRBJ2-2, the V gene TRBV2, with 7 bases fitting TRBD2. Germline CDR1 SNHLY, CDR2 FYNNEI. The CDR3 sequence is 13 residues long. The V and J ends lost 7 bases and 5 bases, in that order; junction bases with no gene match: 4. CDR3 sequence: CASKQRGTGELFF. The DNA of the CDR3 is TGTGCCAGCAAACAGCGGGGTACCGGGGAGCTGTTTTTT.

This sequence joins TRBV28 and TRBJ2-7; D ambiguous. The CDR3 covers 15 residues. V lost 6 bases and J lost 0, with 15 bases in between. Looked up from germline, CDR1 is MDHEN and CDR2 is SYDVKM. This CDR3 is CASSATALSSYEQYF. Written as DNA, the CDR3 is TGTGCCAGCAGCGCCACCGCACTAAGCTCCTACGAGCAGTACTTC.

The chain combines TRBV28 with TRBJ1-1, with TRBD1 as a possible D gene (5 bases). CDR3 length: 17 residues. The V gene's germline CDR1 is MDHEN and CDR2 SYDVKM. V dropped 3 bases and J dropped 2 bases, with 19 bases sitting between them. The CDR3 loop reads CASSFSGVGRANTEAFF. Written as DNA, the CDR3 is TGTGCCAGCAGTTTCTCGGGGGTGGGGCGGGCTAACACTGAAGCTTTCTTT.

This clone came up once. The CDR3 DNA sequence: TGTGCCACCTATCTCCCCCCCGAGCAGTACTTC. Encoded protein: CATYLPPEQYF. The chain recombines TRBV28 with TRBJ2-7, with D uncertain. Germline V gene sequence: CDR1 MDHEN, CDR2 SYDVKM. The CDR3 has 11 residues. The germline V and J ends were trimmed by 10 bases and 6 bases, with 13 bases remaining between them.

The chain combines TRBV19 with TRBJ2-2, with a tentative D call TRBD1 (6 bases). Trimming left V 3 bases short and J 3 bases short, with 8 bases between. Germline CDR1 is LNHDA and CDR2 is SQIVND (reference sequence). The CDR3 length is 14 residues. The CDR3 coding sequence is TGTGCCAGTAGTATTGGGGGCGACACCGGGGAGCTGTTTTTT. Its translation is CASSIGGDTGELFF.

The gene calls are TRBV5-5 and TRBJ1-6, with TRBD1 matching over 8 bases. V lost 0 bases to trimming and J lost 15 bases; unmatched junction nucleotides: 8. The CDR3 is made up of 14 amino acids. Germline loops: CDR1 SGHKS, CDR2 YYEKEE (reference sequence). CDR3 in DNA: TGTGCCAGCAGCTTGGCGACAGGGGATTTTCACCTCCACTTT. This sequence encodes CASSLATGDFHLHF.

The J gene is TRBJ1-4, the V gene TRBV6-1, with 10 bases fitting TRBD1. Germline loops: CDR1 MNHNS, CDR2 SASEGT. The CDR3 has 14 amino acids. The ends lost 2 bases at V and 7 bases at J; junction bases unmatched: 1. Here the CDR3 DNA reads TGTGCCAGCAGTGAATGGGACAGGGGTGAAAAACTGTTTTTT. Protein sequence: CASSEWDRGEKLFF.

The chain uses TRBV7-6 and TRBJ2-7; 13 bases map to TRBD2. Losses at the gene ends were 5 bases for V and 3 bases for J; bases not matched to a gene: 7. In germline, CDR1 is SGHVS, CDR2 FNYEAQ. The CDR3 totals 16 residues. Here the CDR3 reads CASSPSLAGGGYEQYF. CDR3 DNA: TGTGCCAGCAGCCCCTCACTAGCGGGGGGGGGCTACGAGCAGTACTTC.

The chain recombines TRBV20-1 with TRBJ1-2; D not certain. V was pared by 3 bases and J by 4 bases, with 6 bases between. The CDR3 is made up of 11 amino acids. Germline V gives CDR1 DFQATT, CDR2 SNEGSKA (reference sequence). As DNA, the CDR3 is TGCAGTGCTAGCAGGTTCTATGGCTACACCTTC. Protein sequence: CSASRFYGYTF.

The genes are TRBV28 and TRBJ1-4; D perhaps matches TRBD1 (6 bases). There are 14 residues in the CDR3. Germline lookup yields CDR1 MDHEN and CDR2 SYDVKM. The V end was cut by 5 bases, the J end by 5 bases, with 12 bases between. CDR3 protein: CASSLQGLNEKLFF. In nucleotides, the CDR3 is TGTGCCAGCAGTCTACAGGGCCTAAATGAAAAACTGTTTTTT.

The J gene is TRBJ1-2, the V gene TRBV4-2, with 8 bases fitting TRBD1. Unmatched junction bases numbered 9, after V lost 0 bases and J lost 0 bases. CDR1 is LGHNA, CDR2 YNFKEQ, per germline. The CDR3 loop spans 18 amino acids. CDR3 DNA sequence: TGTGCCAGCAGCCAAGATGGTCCACAGGGGGAAGCTAACTATGGCTACACCTTC. Its translation: CASSQDGPQGEANYGYTF.

The chain uses TRBV6-2 or TRBV6-3 and TRBJ2-1; 9 bases align to TRBD1. The CDR3 is 15 residues long. The trim removed 2 bases at V and 7 bases at J, leaving 6 bases unmatched. Looked up from germline, CDR1 is MNHEY and CDR2 is SVGEGT. CDR3 sequence reads: CASSYGTGNWNEQFF. The DNA for the CDR3 is TGTGCCAGCAGTTACGGGACAGGGAATTGGAATGAGCAGTTCTTC.

V gene TRBV19 combines with J gene TRBJ2-6, with a possible D match to TRBD1 (6 bases). V dropped 4 bases and J dropped 1 base, with 20 bases sitting between them. Germline V CDR1 and CDR2: LNHDA, SQIVND (reference sequence). There are 19 residues in the CDR3. CDR3 protein: CASSSGQHAGRSGANVLTF. CDR3 in DNA: TGTGCCAGTAGTAGCGGACAGCATGCTGGTAGGTCTGGGGCCAACGTCCTGACTTTC.

This clone was found a few times. V is TRBV7-2 and J is TRBJ2-7, with 7 positions matching TRBD1. Per the germline V gene, CDR1 is SGHTA and CDR2 is FQGNSA. V lost 3 bases, J lost 2 bases, and 4 bases stayed unmatched. CDR3 length: 14 amino acids. The CDR3 loop reads CASSFTTGTYEQYF. The CDR3 DNA sequence: TGTGCCAGCAGCTTCACGACAGGGACCTACGAGCAGTACTTC.

V and J are TRBV28 and TRBJ1-2; perhaps TRBD1 as D (5 bases). The CDR3 extends over 12 amino acids. Germline V lookup: CDR1 MDHEN, CDR2 SYDVKM. V lost 7 bases to trimming and J lost 4 bases, with 10 bases between them. CDR3 protein: CASMRGPYGYTF. CDR3 nucleotides: TGTGCCAGCATGCGGGGACCCTATGGCTACACCTTC.

J is TRBJ1-2 and V is TRBV7-9; D perhaps matches TRBD1 (6 bases). Germline CDR1 SEHNR, CDR2 FQNEAQ (reference sequence). This CDR3 has 14 residues. V lost 6 bases and J lost 8, with 19 bases in between. CDR3 residues: CASSHEGGIRGYTF. The CDR3 coding sequence is TGTGCCAGCAGTCACGAGGGGGGCATTAGGGGCTACACCTTC.

The chain recombines TRBV27 with TRBJ2-1, with TRBD2 matching over 11 bases. Germline V gene lookup returns CDR1 MNHEY and CDR2 SMNVEV (reference sequence). CDR3 size: 15 residues. V was clipped by 8 bases and J by 5 bases; unmatched bases: 8. As DNA, the CDR3 is TGTGCCAGCCTTCCCGGGACTAGCGGCCACAATGAGCAGTTCTTC. Its translation is CASLPGTSGHNEQFF.

The rearrangement joins TRBV5-5 to TRBJ2-5; TRBD2 is a possible D gene (6 bases). From germline, CDR1 is SGHKS and CDR2 YYEKEE (reference sequence). This CDR3 is 15 amino acids long. Trimming took off 5 bases at V and 2 bases at J, with 16 bases between the two ends. The CDR3: CASSLWRDSQETQYF. For the CDR3, the DNA is TGTGCCAGCAGTCTTTGGCGGGACTCACAAGAGACCCAGTACTTC.